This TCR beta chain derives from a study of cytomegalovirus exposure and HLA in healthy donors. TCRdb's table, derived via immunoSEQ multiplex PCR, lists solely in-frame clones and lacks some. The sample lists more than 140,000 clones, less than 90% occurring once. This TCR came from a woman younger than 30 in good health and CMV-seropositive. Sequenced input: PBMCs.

The DNA for the CDR3 is TGCGCCAGCAGCCTGGCGGGTCGAGGGGGCGGAACTGAAGCTTTCTTT. Amino acids: CASSLAGRGGGTEAFF. The J gene is TRBJ1-1, the V gene TRBV4-1; 7 bases are a match to TRBD1. The CDR3 covers 16 residues. J was trimmed by 5 bases and V by 4 bases; bases with no gene match: 13. The germline CDR1 and CDR2 sequences are MGHRA and YSYEKL.